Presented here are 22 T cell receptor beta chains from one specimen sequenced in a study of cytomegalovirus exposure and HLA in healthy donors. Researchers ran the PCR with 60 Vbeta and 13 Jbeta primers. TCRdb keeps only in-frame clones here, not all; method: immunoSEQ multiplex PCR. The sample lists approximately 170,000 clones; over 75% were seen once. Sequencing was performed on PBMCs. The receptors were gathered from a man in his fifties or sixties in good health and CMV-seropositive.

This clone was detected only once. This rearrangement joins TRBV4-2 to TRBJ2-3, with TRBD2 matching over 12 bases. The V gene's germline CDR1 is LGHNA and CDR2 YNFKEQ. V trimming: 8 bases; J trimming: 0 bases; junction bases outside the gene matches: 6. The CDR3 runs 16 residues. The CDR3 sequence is CASRIGTSGSTDTQYF. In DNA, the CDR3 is TGTGCCAGCCGAATAGGGACTAGCGGGAGCACAGATACGCAGTATTTT.

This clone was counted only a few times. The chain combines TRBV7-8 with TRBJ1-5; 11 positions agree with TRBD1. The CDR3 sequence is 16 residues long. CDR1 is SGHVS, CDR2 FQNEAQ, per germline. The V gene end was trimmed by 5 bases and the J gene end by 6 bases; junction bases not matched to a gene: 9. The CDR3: CASSPNGQGAGQPQHF. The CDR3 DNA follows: TGTGCCAGCAGCCCAAATGGACAGGGGGCGGGTCAGCCCCAGCATTTT.

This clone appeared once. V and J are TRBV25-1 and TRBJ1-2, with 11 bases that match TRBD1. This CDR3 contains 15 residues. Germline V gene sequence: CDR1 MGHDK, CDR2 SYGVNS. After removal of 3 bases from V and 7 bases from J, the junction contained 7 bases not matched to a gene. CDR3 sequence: CASSDMDRGRGGYTF. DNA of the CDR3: TGTGCCAGCAGTGATATGGACAGGGGGCGAGGTGGCTACACCTTC.

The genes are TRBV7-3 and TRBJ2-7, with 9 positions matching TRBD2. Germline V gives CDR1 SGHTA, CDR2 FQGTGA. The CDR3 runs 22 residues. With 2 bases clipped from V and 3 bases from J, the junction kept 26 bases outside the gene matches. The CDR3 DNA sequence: TGTGCCAGCAGCTTATTGAAGGGACTAGCTTTTTTTATTACCGGCGGTAACTACGAGCAGTACTTC. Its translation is CASSLLKGLAFFITGGNYEQYF.

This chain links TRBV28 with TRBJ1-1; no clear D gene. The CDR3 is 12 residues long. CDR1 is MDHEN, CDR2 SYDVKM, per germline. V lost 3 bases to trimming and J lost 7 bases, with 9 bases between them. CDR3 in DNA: TGTGCCAGCAGTTTCGAGGGTTTTGAAGCTTTCTTT. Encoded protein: CASSFEGFEAFF.

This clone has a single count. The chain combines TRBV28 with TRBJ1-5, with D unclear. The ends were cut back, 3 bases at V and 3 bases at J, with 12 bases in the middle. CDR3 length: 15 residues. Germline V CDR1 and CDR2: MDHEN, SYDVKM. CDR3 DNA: TGTGCCAGCAGTTTCAACTCGGGGTACAATCAGCCCCAGCATTTT. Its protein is CASSFNSGYNQPQHF.

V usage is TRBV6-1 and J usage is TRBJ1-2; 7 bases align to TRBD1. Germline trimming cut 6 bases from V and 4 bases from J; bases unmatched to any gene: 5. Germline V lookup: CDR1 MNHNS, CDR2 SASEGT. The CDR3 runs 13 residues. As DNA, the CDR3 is TGTGCCAGCAGCCAGGGGGTAGGCTATGGCTACACCTTC. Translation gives CASSQGVGYGYTF.

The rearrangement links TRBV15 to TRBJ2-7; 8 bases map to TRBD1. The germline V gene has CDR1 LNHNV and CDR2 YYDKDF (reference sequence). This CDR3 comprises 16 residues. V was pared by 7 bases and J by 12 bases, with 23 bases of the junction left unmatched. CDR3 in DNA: TGTGCCACCAACACTTACGCCTCGGACAGGGCCCCTCTCAGGTACTTC. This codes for CATNTYASDRAPLRYF.

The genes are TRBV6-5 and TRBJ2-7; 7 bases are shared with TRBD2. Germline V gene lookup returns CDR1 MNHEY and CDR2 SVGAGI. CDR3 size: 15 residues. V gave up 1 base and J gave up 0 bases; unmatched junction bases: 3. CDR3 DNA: TGTGCCAGCAGTTACTACGCGGGGGTCTCCTACGAGCAGTACTTC. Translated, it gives CASSYYAGVSYEQYF.

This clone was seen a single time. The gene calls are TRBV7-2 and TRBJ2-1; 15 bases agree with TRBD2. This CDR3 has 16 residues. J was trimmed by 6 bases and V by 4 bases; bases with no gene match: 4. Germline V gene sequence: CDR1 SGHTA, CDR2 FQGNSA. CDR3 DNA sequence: TGTGCCAGCAGCTCCCGGACTAGCGGGAGGGTCAATGAGCAGTTCTTC. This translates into CASSSRTSGRVNEQFF.

CDR3 sequence: CSARWGSEQYF. CDR3 nucleotide sequence: TGCAGTGCTAGATGGGGCTCCGAGCAGTACTTC. V usage is TRBV20-1 and J usage is TRBJ2-7; TRBD1 might be the D (5 bases). CDR1 is DFQATT, CDR2 SNEGSKA, per germline (reference sequence). Trimming shortened V by 2 bases and J by 6 bases, and 8 bases separated the two germline ends. CDR3 length equals 11 residues.

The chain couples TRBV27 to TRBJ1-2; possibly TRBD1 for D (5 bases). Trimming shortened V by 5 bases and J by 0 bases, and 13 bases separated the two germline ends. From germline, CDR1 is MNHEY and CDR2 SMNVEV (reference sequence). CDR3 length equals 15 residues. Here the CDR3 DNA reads TGTGCCAGCAGTGCCCACAGGACGCCTAACTATGGCTACACCTTC. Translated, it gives CASSAHRTPNYGYTF.

The CDR3 sequence is CASSFPYGLAGGFEQFF. The CDR3 nucleotides are TGTGCCAGCAGTTTTCCTTACGGACTAGCGGGAGGATTTGAGCAGTTCTTC. This rearrangement joins TRBV28 to TRBJ2-1, with TRBD2 matching over 14 bases. Germline loops: CDR1 MDHEN, CDR2 SYDVKM. The CDR3 loop spans 17 amino acids. Losses at the gene ends were 3 bases for V and 9 bases for J; bases not matched to a gene: 10.

In nucleotides, the CDR3 is TGTGCCAGCAGCCCGTTAGCGGGGGCCCTGGGGACCCAGTACTTC. Encoded protein: CASSPLAGALGTQYF. This sequence joins TRBV7-3 and TRBJ2-5; 9 nucleotides agree with TRBD2. CDR1 and CDR2 from the germline V gene are SGHTA and FQGTGA. V trimming: 5 bases; J trimming: 7 bases; junction bases outside the gene matches: 11. This CDR3 is 15 amino acids long. Filled out from reference TRBV7-3 and TRBJ2-5, the complete variable domain reads GAGVSQTPSNKVTEKGKYVELRCDPISGHTALYWYRQSLGQGPEFLIYFQGTGAADDSGLPNDRFFAVRPEGSVSTLKIQRTERGDSAVYLCASSPLAGALGTQYFGPGTRLLVL.

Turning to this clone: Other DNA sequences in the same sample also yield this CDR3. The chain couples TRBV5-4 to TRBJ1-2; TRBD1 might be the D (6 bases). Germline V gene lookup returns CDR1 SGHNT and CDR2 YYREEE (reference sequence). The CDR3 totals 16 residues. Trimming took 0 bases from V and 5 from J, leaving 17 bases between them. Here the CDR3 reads CASSLGTQQGRYGYTF. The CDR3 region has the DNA TGTGCCAGCAGCTTGGGCACCCAACAGGGCCGGTATGGCTACACCTTC.

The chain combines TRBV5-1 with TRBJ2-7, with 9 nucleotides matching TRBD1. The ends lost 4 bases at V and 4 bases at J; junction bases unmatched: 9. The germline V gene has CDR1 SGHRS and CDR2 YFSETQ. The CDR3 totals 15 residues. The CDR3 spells CASSPRTGAGYEQYF. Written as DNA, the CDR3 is TGCGCCAGCAGCCCCCGGACAGGGGCGGGGTACGAGCAGTACTTC.

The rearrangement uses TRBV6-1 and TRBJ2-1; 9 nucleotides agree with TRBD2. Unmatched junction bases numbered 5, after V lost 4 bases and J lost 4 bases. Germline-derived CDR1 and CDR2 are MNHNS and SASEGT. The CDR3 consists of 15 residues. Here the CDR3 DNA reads TGTGCCAGCAGTGGTCGGACTAGCGCATACAATGAGCAGTTCTTC. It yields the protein CASSGRTSAYNEQFF.

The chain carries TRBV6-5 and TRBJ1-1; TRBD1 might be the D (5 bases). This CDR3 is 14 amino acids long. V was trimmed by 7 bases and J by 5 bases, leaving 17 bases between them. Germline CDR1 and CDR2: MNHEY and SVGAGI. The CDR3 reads CASKTLQGGTEAFF. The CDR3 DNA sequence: TGTGCCAGCAAGACATTGCAGGGAGGTACTGAAGCTTTCTTT.

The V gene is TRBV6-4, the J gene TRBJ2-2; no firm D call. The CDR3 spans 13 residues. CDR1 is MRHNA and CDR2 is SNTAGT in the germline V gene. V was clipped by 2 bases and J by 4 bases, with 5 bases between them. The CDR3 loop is CASSDSSTGELFF. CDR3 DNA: TGTGCCAGCAGTGACAGTAGCACCGGGGAGCTGTTTTTT.

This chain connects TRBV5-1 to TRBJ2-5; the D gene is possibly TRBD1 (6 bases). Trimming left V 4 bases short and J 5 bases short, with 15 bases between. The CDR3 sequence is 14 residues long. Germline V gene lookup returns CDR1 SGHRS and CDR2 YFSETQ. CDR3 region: CASSLGQPRETQYF. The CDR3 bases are TGCGCCAGCAGCCTGGGACAACCCAGGGAGACCCAGTACTTC.

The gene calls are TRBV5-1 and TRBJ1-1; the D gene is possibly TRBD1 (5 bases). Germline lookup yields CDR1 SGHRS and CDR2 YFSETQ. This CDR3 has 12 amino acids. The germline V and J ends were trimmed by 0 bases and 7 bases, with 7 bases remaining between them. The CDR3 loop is CASSLDRIEAFF. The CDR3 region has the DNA TGCGCCAGCAGCTTGGACAGGATTGAAGCTTTCTTT.

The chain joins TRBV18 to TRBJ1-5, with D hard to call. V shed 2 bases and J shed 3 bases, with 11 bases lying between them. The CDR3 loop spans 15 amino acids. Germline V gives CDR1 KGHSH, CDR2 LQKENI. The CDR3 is CASSPTGFNNQPQHF. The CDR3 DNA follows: TGTGCCAGCTCACCAACGGGGTTTAACAATCAGCCCCAGCATTTT. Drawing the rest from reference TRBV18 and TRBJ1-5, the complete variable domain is NAGVMQNPRHLVRRRGQEARLRCSPMKGHSHVYWYRQLPEEGLKFMVYLQKENIIDESGMPKERFSAEFPKEGPSILRIQQVVRGDSAAYFCASSPTGFNNQPQHFGDGTRLSIL.